Listed below are T cell receptor beta chains from one sample, sequenced in a study of blood T cell repertoires in COVID-19. Libraries were prepared by immunoSEQ multiplex PCR; TCRdb keeps only in-frame clonotypes and omits some of them. The sample records just over 70,000 clones, over 65% being singletons. Sequencing was performed on peripheral blood. The source of these receptors is a woman aged 70-85 years with acute or convalescent COVID-19. The CDR3 runs from the conserved cysteine through the conserved F or W. The D gene is left open where the match is weak. The size of a clone is reported for some rows only, either as once, few or many, or as a class for expanded clones.

clone_size	d_call	j_call	v_call	cdr3_nt	cdr3_aa
few	.	TRBJ1-1	TRBV6-4	TGTGCCAGCAGTTCTGACAGGAGGACTGAAGCTTTCTTT	CASSSDRRTEAFF
once	TRBD1	TRBJ1-5	TRBV13	TGTGCCAGCAGCTTCACCGGGACAGGGGGCAGAGAGCCCCAGCATTTT	CASSFTGTGGREPQHF
few	TRBD2	TRBJ2-5	TRBV29-1	TGCAGCGTTGAATTGGGAGGGCAGGGACGATCAGAGACCCAGTACTTC	CSVELGGQGRSETQYF
.	TRBD1	TRBJ2-5	TRBV29-1	TGCAGCGTCGACAGGGGGTTGCGAGAGACCCAGTACTTC	CSVDRGLRETQYF
.	.	TRBJ1-2	TRBV27	TGTGCCAGCAGTCCCTCTAGGCGGATCTATGGCTACACCTTC	CASSPSRRIYGYTF
.	.	TRBJ1-1	TRBV12-5	TGTGCTAGTGGTTTCGGGAGGAACACTGAAGCTTTCTTT	CASGFGRNTEAFF
.	.	TRBJ1-3	TRBV27	TGTGCCAGCAGTTTAATCCCCAGGGGAAACACCATATATTTT	CASSLIPRGNTIYF
.	.	TRBJ2-1	TRBV28	TGTGCCAGCAGTTCCTTCGAGCAGTTCTTC	CASSSFEQFF
.	TRBD2	TRBJ2-2	TRBV29-1	TGCAGCGTGGGGACTAGCGGAAACACCGGGGAGCTGTTTTTT	CSVGTSGNTGELFF
.	TRBD1	TRBJ2-1	TRBV27	TGTGCCAGCAGTCCCCAGATTCGGACAGGGGGCATACCCCAGAATGAGCAGTTCTTC	CASSPQIRTGGIPQNEQFF
.	TRBD2	TRBJ2-2	TRBV19	TGTGCCAGTAGTACTAGGGGGGCGGGAGGCACCGGGGAGCTGTTTTTT	CASSTRGAGGTGELFF
few	TRBD2	TRBJ2-7	TRBV7-2	TGTGCCAGCAGCCCGGGACTAGCGGGAGTATTAGGCGAGCAGTACTTC	CASSPGLAGVLGEQYF
.	.	TRBJ1-1	TRBV7-8	TGTGCCAGCAGTCTCAGTCTGAACACTGAAGCTTTCTTT	CASSLSLNTEAFF
.	TRBD1	TRBJ2-1	TRBV24-1	TGTGCCACCAGTGATTTAATGCAGGGGGCGGGGAATGAGCAGTTCTTC	CATSDLMQGAGNEQFF
.	TRBD1	TRBJ1-2	TRBV5-1	TGCGCCAGCAGCTCGGCCCCCCGACAGGGTTCCTATGGCTACACCTTC	CASSSAPRQGSYGYTF
.	TRBD1	TRBJ1-2	TRBV19	TGTGCCAGTAGTGCTATGCAGGGGGGAAACTATGGCTACACCTTC	CASSAMQGGNYGYTF
.	.	TRBJ2-7	TRBV7-2	TGTGCCAGCTCAAGAGGGTACGAGCAGTACTTC	CASSRGYEQYF
few	TRBD1	TRBJ1-1	TRBV19	TGTGCCAGCAAAGCAGGGGGCCCATCGAACACTGAAGCTTTCTTT	CASKAGGPSNTEAFF
few	TRBD1	TRBJ2-1	TRBV27	TGTGCCAGCAGTCCGAGCAGGGGGCGTGAGCAGTTCTTC	CASSPSRGREQFF
once	.	TRBJ2-7	TRBV2	TGTGCCAGCAGCCTAGACAGGTTAGGGACCTACGAGCAGTACTTC	CASSLDRLGTYEQYF
.	TRBD1	TRBJ1-1	TRBV11-2	TGTGCCAGCAGCTTGGGGGACAGGCCGGGGTCTGAAGCTTTCTTT	CASSLGDRPGSEAFF
.	.	TRBJ1-2	TRBV20-1	TGCAGCCGCAGGGTGTCGGATGGCTACACCTTC	CSRRVSDGYTF
.	.	TRBJ1-3	TRBV9	TGTGCCAGCAGCGCAGGGAGGGGTGGTGGAGACACCATATATTTT	CASSAGRGGGDTIYF
once	TRBD1	TRBJ2-2	TRBV24-1	TGTGCCACCAGTTGGGACAGAAACACCGGGGAGCTGTTTTTT	CATSWDRNTGELFF
.	.	TRBJ1-1	TRBV14	TGTGCCAGCAGCCAAGATCCCGGACAGCTCGCTGAAGCTTTCTTT	CASSQDPGQLAEAFF
.	.	TRBJ1-4	TRBV19	TGTGCCAGTAGTATAGGGGGAAGACAGACTGAGGAAAAACTGTTTTTT	CASSIGGRQTEEKLFF
.	.	TRBJ1-1	TRBV2	TGTGCCAGCAGTGTTACAGCTTCTCTTGGGGCTTTCTTT	CASSVTASLGAFF
few	TRBD2	TRBJ2-3	TRBV6-1	TGTGCCAGCAGTGAAAGCGGGGCTAGCACAGATACGCAGTATTTT	CASSESGASTDTQYF
few	.	TRBJ2-1	TRBV5-3	TGTGCCAGAAGCCTTCGTGACAGTAAAGGTGAGCAGTTCTTC	CARSLRDSKGEQFF
.	.	TRBJ1-1	TRBV28	TGTGCCAGCAGTTTATCCCGGCCTTCAGCGGACACTGAAGCTTTCTTT	CASSLSRPSADTEAFF
once	.	TRBJ2-1	TRBV5-1	TGCGCCAGCAGCTTGGCAAGGGGGATCTACAATGAGCAGTTCTTC	CASSLARGIYNEQFF
.	.	TRBJ2-7	TRBV12-3/TRBV12-4	TGTGCCAGCACAGTTTCGACAACCTACGAGCAGTACTTC	CASTVSTTYEQYF
.	.	TRBJ2-3	TRBV6-5	TGTGCCAGCAGTTACTCTTGGGGCTCAGATACGCAGTATTTT	CASSYSWGSDTQYF
.	.	TRBJ1-2	TRBV6-5	TGTGCCAGCAGTTTGGGGGGGCCGGACTATGGCTACACCTTC	CASSLGGPDYGYTF
few	TRBD1	TRBJ1-2	TRBV19	TGTGCCAGTAGTATAGCTCGGGACAGGGTGCACGGCTACACCTTC	CASSIARDRVHGYTF
once	.	TRBJ1-1	TRBV9	TGTGCCAGCAGCGTAGGGGCAGGGTTATCTGAAGCTTTCTTT	CASSVGAGLSEAFF
.	TRBD1	TRBJ1-2	TRBV5-1	TGCGCCAGCAGGGAGTCCCAGGGGGCCGATGGCTACACCTTC	CASRESQGADGYTF
.	.	TRBJ2-1	TRBV30	TGTGCCTGGAGTGGGATGCGGGATGAGCAGTTCTTC	CAWSGMRDEQFF
.	TRBD1	TRBJ1-2	TRBV19	TGTGCCAGTAGTATCTCCAGGGGGCTTAACTATGGCTACACCTTC	CASSISRGLNYGYTF
.	TRBD1	TRBJ2-2	TRBV9	TGTGCCAGCAGCACAGGGGTTAACACCGGGGAGCTGTTTTTT	CASSTGVNTGELFF
.	TRBD1	TRBJ2-7	TRBV7-8	TGTGCCAGCAGTCGAACCCGGACAGGGGGGTACGAGCAGTACTTC	CASSRTRTGGYEQYF
.	.	TRBJ1-3	TRBV5-6	TGTGCCAGCAGCCCCGCGGGGGCAGGCACTGGAAACACCATATATTTT	CASSPAGAGTGNTIYF
.	.	TRBJ2-1	TRBV3-1/TRBV3-2	TGTGCCAGCAGCCAAGTATCTCAGCAGTTCTTC	CASSQVSQQFF
.	.	TRBJ1-1	TRBV19	TGTGCCAGTAGTATAAAAGGGGCGAGCACTGAAGCTTTCTTT	CASSIKGASTEAFF
.	TRBD1	TRBJ1-6	TRBV9	TGTGCCAGCAGCCTCGATCATGGGACAGGGATTAATTCACCCCTCCACTTT	CASSLDHGTGINSPLHF
.	.	TRBJ1-1	TRBV9	TGTGCCAGCAGAGCGGGGGTGGAAACTGAAGCTTTCTTT	CASRAGVETEAFF
.	.	TRBJ1-3	TRBV7-9	TGTGCCAGCAGCTCCATGGCAGGGAGAAACACCATATATTTT	CASSSMAGRNTIYF
.	.	TRBJ1-2	TRBV18	TGTGCCAGCTCCCTGGAACAGGGTCTAGGCGGCTACACCTTC	CASSLEQGLGGYTF
.	TRBD2	TRBJ2-2	TRBV6-5	TGTGCCAGTCTAGCGGGAGGTAGCACCGGGGAGCTGTTTTTT	CASLAGGSTGELFF